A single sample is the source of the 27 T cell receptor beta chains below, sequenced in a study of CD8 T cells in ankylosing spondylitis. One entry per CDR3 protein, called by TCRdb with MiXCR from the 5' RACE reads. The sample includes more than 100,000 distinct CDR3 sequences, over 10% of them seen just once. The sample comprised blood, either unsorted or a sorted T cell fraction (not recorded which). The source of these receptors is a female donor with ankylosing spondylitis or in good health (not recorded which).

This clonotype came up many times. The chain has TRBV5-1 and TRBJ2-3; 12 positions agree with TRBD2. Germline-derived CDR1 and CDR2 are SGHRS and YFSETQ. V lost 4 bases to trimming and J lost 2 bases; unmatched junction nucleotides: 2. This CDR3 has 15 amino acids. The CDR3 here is CASSTSGGPTDTQYF. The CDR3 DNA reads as TGCGCCAGCAGCACTAGCGGGGGGCCCACAGATACGCAGTATTTT.

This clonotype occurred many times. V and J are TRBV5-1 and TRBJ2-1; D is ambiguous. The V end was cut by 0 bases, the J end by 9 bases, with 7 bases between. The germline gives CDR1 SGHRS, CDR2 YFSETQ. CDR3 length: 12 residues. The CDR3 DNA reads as TGCGCCAGCAGCTTGGAGGGTATTGAGCAGTTCTTC. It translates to CASSLEGIEQFF.

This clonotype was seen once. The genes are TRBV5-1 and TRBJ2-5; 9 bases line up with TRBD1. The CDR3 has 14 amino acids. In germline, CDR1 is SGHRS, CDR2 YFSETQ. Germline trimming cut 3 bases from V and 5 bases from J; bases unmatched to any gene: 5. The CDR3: CASSSGQGFETQYF. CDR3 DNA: TGCGCCAGCAGCTCGGGACAGGGTTTTGAGACCCAGTACTTC.

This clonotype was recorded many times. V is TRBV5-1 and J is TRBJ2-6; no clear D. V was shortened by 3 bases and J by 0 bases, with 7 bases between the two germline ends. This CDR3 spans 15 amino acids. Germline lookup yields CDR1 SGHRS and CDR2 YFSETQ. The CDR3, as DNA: TGCGCCAGCAGCTCGACCTCCTCTGGGGCCAACGTCCTGACTTTC. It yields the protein CASSSTSSGANVLTF.

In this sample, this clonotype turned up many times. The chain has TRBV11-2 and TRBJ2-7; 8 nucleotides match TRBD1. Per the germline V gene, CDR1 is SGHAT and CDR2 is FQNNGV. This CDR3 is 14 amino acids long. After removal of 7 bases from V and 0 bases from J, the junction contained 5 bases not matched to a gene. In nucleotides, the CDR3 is TGTGCCAGCACCTCAGGGGGCGCCTCCTACGAGCAGTACTTC. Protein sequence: CASTSGGASYEQYF.

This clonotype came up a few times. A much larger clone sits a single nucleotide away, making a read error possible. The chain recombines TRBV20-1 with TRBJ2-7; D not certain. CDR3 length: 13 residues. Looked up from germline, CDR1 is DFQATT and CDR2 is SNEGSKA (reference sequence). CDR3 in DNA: TGCAGTGGTAGAGAGGCCTACCCCTACGAGCAGTACTTC. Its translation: CSGREAYPYEQYF.

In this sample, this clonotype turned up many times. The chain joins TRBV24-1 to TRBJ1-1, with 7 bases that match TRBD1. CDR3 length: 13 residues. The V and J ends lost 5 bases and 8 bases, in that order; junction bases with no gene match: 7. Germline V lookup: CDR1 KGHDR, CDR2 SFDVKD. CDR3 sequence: CATSGSRGAEAFF. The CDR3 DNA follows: TGTGCCACCAGTGGCTCCAGGGGGGCAGAAGCTTTCTTT.

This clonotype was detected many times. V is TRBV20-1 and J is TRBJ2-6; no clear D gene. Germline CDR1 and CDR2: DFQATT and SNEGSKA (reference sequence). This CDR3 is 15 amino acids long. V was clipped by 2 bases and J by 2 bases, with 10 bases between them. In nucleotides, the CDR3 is TGCAGTGCTAGACCCGGCAGACCTGGGGCCAACGTCCTGACTTTC. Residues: CSARPGRPGANVLTF.

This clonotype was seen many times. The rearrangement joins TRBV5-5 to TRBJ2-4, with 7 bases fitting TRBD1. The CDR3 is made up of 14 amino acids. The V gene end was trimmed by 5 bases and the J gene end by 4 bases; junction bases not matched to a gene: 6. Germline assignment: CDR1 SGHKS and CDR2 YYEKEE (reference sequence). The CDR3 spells CASSSDRAKNIQYF. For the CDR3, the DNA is TGTGCCAGCAGTTCTGACAGGGCAAAAAACATTCAGTACTTC.

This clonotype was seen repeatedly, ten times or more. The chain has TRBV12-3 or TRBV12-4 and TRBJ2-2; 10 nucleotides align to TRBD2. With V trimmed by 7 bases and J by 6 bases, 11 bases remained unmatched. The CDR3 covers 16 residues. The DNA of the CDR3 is TGTGCCAGCACCAAGAGAGCGGGAGGGCCTGCCGGGGAGCTGTTTTTT. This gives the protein CASTKRAGGPAGELFF.

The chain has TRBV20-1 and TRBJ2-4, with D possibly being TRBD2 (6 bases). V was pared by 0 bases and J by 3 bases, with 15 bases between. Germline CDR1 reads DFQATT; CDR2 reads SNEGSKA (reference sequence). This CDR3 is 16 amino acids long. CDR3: CSARDLAGSGKNIQYF. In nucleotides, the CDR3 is TGCAGTGCTAGAGATTTGGCGGGATCGGGCAAAAACATTCAGTACTTC.

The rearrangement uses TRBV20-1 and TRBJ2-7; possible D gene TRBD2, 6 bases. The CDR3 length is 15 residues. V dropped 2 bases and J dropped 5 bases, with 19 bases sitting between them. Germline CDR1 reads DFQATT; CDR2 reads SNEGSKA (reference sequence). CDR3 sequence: CSARSAGSAGDEQYF. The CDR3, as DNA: TGCAGTGCTAGATCTGCGGGGAGTGCAGGCGACGAGCAGTACTTC.

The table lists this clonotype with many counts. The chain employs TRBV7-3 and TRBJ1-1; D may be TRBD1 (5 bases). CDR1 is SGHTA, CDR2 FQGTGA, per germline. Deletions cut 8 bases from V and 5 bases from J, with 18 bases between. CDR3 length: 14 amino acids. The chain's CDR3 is CASSAGVRTTEAFF. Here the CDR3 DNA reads TGTGCCAGCTCAGCGGGGGTAAGGACAACTGAAGCTTTCTTT.

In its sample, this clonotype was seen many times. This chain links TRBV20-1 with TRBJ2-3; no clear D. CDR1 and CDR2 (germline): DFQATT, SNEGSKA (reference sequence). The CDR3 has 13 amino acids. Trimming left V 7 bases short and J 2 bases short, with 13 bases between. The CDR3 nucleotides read TGCAGTGTCCCTGTGGAGTTCACAGATACGCAGTATTTT. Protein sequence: CSVPVEFTDTQYF.

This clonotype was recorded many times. The CDR3 DNA reads TGTGCCAGCAGACTGTGGCAGGGCCCTTACAATGAGCAGTTCTTC. Translated, it gives CASRLWQGPYNEQFF. The rearrangement uses TRBV7-9 and TRBJ2-1; D is possibly TRBD1 (5 bases). V gave up 6 bases and J gave up 4 bases, with 16 bases separating them. Germline V lookup: CDR1 SEHNR, CDR2 FQNEAQ (reference sequence). The CDR3 sequence is 15 residues long.

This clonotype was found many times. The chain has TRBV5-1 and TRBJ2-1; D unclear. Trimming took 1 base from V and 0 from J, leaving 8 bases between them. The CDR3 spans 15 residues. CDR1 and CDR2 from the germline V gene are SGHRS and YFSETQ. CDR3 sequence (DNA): TGCGCCAGCAGCTTGACCGAACCCTCCTACAATGAGCAGTTCTTC. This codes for CASSLTEPSYNEQFF.

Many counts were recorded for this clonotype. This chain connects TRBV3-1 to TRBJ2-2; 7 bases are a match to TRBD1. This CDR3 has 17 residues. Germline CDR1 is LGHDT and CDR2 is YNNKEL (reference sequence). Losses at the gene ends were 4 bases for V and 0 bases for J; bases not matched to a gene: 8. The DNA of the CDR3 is TGTGCCAGCAGCCCCCCCAGGGGGACGGCGAACACCGGGGAGCTGTTTTTT. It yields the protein CASSPPRGTANTGELFF.

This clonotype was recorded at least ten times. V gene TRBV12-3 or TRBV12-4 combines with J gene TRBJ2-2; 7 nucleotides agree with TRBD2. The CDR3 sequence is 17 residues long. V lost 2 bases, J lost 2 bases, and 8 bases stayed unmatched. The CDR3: CASSLILTSPNTGELFF. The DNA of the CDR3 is TGTGCCAGCAGTTTAATTTTGACTAGCCCCAACACCGGGGAGCTGTTTTTT.

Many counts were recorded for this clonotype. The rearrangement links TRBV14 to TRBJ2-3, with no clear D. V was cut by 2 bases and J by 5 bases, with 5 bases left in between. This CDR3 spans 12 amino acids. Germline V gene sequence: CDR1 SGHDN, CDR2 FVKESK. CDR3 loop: CASSQLLDTQYF. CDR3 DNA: TGTGCCAGCAGCCAACTCCTAGATACGCAGTATTTT.

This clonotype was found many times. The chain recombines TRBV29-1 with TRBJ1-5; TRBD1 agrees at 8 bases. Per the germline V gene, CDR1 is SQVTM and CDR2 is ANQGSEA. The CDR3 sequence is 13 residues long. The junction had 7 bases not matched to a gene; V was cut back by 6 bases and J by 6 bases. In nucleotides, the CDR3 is TGCAGCGTGACAGGGGCGGTTGGTCAGCCCCAGCATTTT. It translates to CSVTGAVGQPQHF.

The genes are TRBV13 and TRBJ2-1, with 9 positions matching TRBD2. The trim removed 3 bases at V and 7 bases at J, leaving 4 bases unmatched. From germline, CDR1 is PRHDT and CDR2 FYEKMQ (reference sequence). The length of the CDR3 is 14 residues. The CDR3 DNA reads TGTGCCAGCAGCTTGGCGGGGGGGCGGAATGAGCAGTTCTTC. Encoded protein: CASSLAGGRNEQFF.

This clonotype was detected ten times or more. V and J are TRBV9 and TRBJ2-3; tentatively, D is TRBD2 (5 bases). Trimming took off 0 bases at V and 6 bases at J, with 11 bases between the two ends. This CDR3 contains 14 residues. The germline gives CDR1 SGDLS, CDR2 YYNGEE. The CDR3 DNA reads TGTGCCAGCAGCGTAGCCGGGGAAGAGGATACGCAGTATTTT. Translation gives CASSVAGEEDTQYF.

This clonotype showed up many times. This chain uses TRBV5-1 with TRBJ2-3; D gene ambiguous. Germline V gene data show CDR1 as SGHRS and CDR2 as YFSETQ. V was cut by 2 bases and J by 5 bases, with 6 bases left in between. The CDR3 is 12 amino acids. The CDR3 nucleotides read TGCGCCAGCAGCTTCGAGCTAGATACGCAGTATTTT. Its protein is CASSFELDTQYF. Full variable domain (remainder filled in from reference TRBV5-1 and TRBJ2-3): KAGVTQTPRYLIKTRGQQVTLSCSPISGHRSVSWYQQTPGQGLQFLFEYFSETQRNKGNFPGRFSGRQFSNSRSEMNVSTLELGDSALYLCASSFELDTQYFGPGTRLTVL.

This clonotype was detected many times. The DNA for the CDR3 is TGTGCCAGTAGTACCGTCATTCAGCCCCAGCATTTT. This codes for CASSTVIQPQHF. V is TRBV19 and J is TRBJ1-5; no definite D call. Trimming stripped 4 bases from V and 6 bases from J, with 7 bases between. The germline V gene has CDR1 LNHDA and CDR2 SQIVND (reference sequence). The CDR3 spans 12 residues.

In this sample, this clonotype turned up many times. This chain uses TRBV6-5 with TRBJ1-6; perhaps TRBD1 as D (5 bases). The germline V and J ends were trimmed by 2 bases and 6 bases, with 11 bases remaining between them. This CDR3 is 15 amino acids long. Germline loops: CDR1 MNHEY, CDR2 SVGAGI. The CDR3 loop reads CASSYTDGGNSPLHF. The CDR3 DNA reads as TGTGCCAGCAGTTACACCGATGGGGGTAATTCACCCCTCCACTTT.

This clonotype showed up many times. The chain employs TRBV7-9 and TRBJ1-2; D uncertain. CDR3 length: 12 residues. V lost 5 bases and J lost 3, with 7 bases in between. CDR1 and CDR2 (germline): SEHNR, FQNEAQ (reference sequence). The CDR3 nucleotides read TGTGCCAGCAGCGACTCAGACTATGGCTACACCTTC. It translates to CASSDSDYGYTF.

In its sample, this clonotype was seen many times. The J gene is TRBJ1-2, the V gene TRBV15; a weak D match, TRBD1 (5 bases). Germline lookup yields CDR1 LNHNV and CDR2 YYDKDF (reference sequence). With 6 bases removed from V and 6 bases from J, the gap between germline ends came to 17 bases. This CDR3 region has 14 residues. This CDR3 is CATRNGGTQDGYTF. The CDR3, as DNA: TGTGCCACCAGAAACGGGGGGACTCAAGATGGCTACACCTTC.